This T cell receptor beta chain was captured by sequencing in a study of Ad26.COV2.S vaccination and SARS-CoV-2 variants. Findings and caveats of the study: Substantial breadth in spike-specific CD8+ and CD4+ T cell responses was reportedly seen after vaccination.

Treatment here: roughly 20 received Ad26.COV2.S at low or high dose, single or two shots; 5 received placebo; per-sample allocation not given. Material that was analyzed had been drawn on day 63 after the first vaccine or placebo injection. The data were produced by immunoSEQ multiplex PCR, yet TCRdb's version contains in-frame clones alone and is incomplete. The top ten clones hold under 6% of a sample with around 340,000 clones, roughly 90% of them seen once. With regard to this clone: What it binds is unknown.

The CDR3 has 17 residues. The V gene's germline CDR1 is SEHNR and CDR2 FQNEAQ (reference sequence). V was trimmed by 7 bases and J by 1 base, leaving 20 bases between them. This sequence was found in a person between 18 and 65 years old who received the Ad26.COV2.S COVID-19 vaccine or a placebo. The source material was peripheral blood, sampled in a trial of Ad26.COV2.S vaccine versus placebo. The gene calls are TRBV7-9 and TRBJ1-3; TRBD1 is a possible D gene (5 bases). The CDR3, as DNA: TGTGCCAGCACCTCCTTAGGGGAGGGAGGGTCTGGAAACACCATATATTTT. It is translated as CASTSLGEGGSGNTIYF.